These 25 T cell receptor beta chains share one sample of origin, sequenced in a study of CD8+CD57+ T cells in acquired aplastic anemia. For CDR3 and TCR beta VDJ profiling, genomic DNA was the template used. Each CDR3 protein gets one entry after TCRdb re-called the reads with MiXCR. The table includes around 500,000 distinct CDR3 sequences, 25% to 40% detected once. The authors sequenced patients whose flow cytometry had shown CD8+CD57+ cell expansion. Sequencing input: sorted CD4+, CD8+, or CD8+CD57+ T cells (not recorded which) from PBMCs. These receptors all come from a human donor with aplastic anemia.

Concerning this clonotype itself: At one end, the junction sequence differs from germline, possibly due to a read error. The chain links TRBV4-2 to TRBJ2-5, with D maybe TRBD2 (6 bases). Germline CDR1 and CDR2: LGHNA and YNFKEQ. The CDR3 covers 13 residues. The CDR3 DNA reads as TGTGCCAGCAGAAGGGCGGGGCAAGAGACCCAGCACTTC. It translates to CASRRAGQETQHF.

Concerning this clonotype: A read error may account for a junction end that differs from germline. The V and J genes are TRBV7-2 and TRBJ2-3; tentatively, D is TRBD1 (5 bases). Germline CDR1 reads SGHTA; CDR2 reads FQGNSA. This CDR3 spans 12 amino acids. DNA of the CDR3: TGTGCCAACAGCTCTCACAGGGATACGCAGTATTTT. Its translation is CANSSHRDTQYF.

V gene TRBV4-2 combines with J gene TRBJ2-3, with a tentative D call TRBD1 (6 bases). V lost 6 bases to trimming and J lost 4 bases, with 23 bases between them. Per germline, CDR1 LGHNA and CDR2 YNFKEQ. The CDR3 sequence is 17 residues long. The CDR3 loop reads CASRSTTGFRVADTQYF. The CDR3 nucleotides are TGTGCCAGCAGAAGCACCACAGGGTTTCGAGTAGCAGATACGCAGTATTTT.

This clonotype has at least ten counts. V is TRBV12-3 or TRBV12-4 and J is TRBJ2-7, with 13 positions matching TRBD2. The CDR3 has 14 residues. V gave up 6 bases and J gave up 2 bases; unmatched junction bases: 1. CDR3 residues: CASRTSGRTYEQYF. The CDR3 nucleotides are TGTGCCAGCAGGACTAGCGGGAGGACCTACGAGCAGTACTTC.

This clonotype was seen only a few times. V usage is TRBV2 and J usage is TRBJ2-7, with 8 positions matching TRBD2. J gave up 5 bases and V 6 bases, and 6 bases lay outside the gene matches. Germline V lookup: CDR1 SNHLY, CDR2 FYNNEI. The CDR3 is 13 amino acids. CDR3 amino acids: CASSGTSFDEQYF. CDR3 coding DNA: TGTGCCAGCAGCGGGACTAGTTTCGACGAGCAGTACTTC.

This sequence joins TRBV11-2 and TRBJ2-1; D uncertain. This CDR3 is built from 14 residues. V was cut by 1 base and J by 5 bases, with 9 bases left in between. CDR1 SGHAT and CDR2 FQNNGV come from the germline V gene. The CDR3 DNA reads as TGTGCCAGCAGCTTAGGGATGGGAAACAATGAGCAGTTCTTC. Its protein is CASSLGMGNNEQFF.

As regards this clonotype: A much larger clone differs by one base, so this may be a read error. The chain uses TRBV29-1 and TRBJ2-1; TRBD1 matches at 7 bases. The J call could be wrong; TRBJ2-7 is a better fit for the DNA end. CDR1 is SQVTM, CDR2 ANQGSEA, per germline. This CDR3 has 14 amino acids. CDR3 sequence: CSVVPGQSYNEQYF. CDR3 DNA: TGCAGCGTGGTGCCGGGACAGAGCTACAATGAGCAGTACTTC.

This chain uses TRBV7-3 with TRBJ1-1, with D unresolved. The V end lost 3 bases, the J end lost 0 bases, and 8 bases lay between the germline ends. The CDR3 has 14 residues. Germline lookup yields CDR1 SGHTA and CDR2 FQGTGA. The CDR3 reads CASSFWEVNTEAFF. CDR3 in DNA: TGTGCCAGCAGCTTTTGGGAGGTGAACACTGAAGCTTTCTTT.

The chain uses TRBV10-1 and TRBJ1-2, with 7 bases lining up with TRBD1. In germline, CDR1 is WNHNN, CDR2 SYGVQD (reference sequence). This CDR3 is 13 amino acids long. V lost 8 bases, J lost 5 bases, and 8 bases stayed unmatched. The CDR3 DNA reads as TGCGCCAGCTGCAGGACAGGCGGGTATGGCTACACCTTC. Amino acids: CASCRTGGYGYTF.

In nucleotides, the CDR3 is TGTGCCAGCAGTCCAGGGACAGGATTTATTTCCTACGAGCAGTACTTC. Its protein product is CASSPGTGFISYEQYF. J is TRBJ2-7 and V is TRBV2; TRBD1 aligns across 8 bases. Trimming cost V 5 bases and J 1 base; bases outside gene matches: 10. The CDR3 has 16 residues. CDR1 is SNHLY and CDR2 is FYNNEI in the germline V gene.

In this sample, this clonotype turned up many times. V and J are TRBV29-1 and TRBJ1-2, with 9 nucleotides matching TRBD1. V was pared by 1 base and J by 6 bases, with 6 bases of the junction left unmatched. There are 14 residues in the CDR3. The germline CDR1 and CDR2 sequences are SQVTM and ANQGSEA. CDR3 amino acids: CSVEVNRGQDGYTF. CDR3 nucleotides: TGCAGCGTTGAAGTTAACAGGGGGCAGGATGGCTACACCTTC.

This clonotype has a handful of counts. The chain joins TRBV5-4 to TRBJ2-7; D is undetermined. The CDR3 consists of 13 residues. CDR1 is SGHNT and CDR2 is YYREEE in the germline V gene (reference sequence). V was cut by 2 bases and J by 3 bases, with 9 bases left in between. The CDR3 protein is CASSFLASYEQYF. CDR3 in DNA: TGTGCCAGCAGCTTTCTGGCCAGCTACGAGCAGTACTTC. Drawing the rest from reference TRBV5-4 and TRBJ2-7, the complete variable domain is ETGVTQSPTHLIKTRGQQVTLRCSSQSGHNTVSWYQQALGQGPQFIFQYYREEENGRGNFPPRFSGLQFPNYSSELNVNALELDDSALYLCASSFLASYEQYFGPGTRLTVT.

CDR3 protein: CACAEGSSPLHF. The DNA for the CDR3 is TGTGCCTGTGCCGAGGGTAGCTCACCCCTCCACTTT. The rearrangement uses TRBV30 and TRBJ1-6; the D is unclear. The CDR3 loop spans 12 amino acids. Looked up from germline, CDR1 is GTSNPN and CDR2 is SVGIG (reference sequence). V was clipped by 6 bases and J by 10 bases, with 13 bases between them. The whole variable domain, filled in from reference TRBV30 and TRBJ1-6, reads SQTIHQWPATLVQPVGSPLSLECTVEGTSNPNLYWYRQAAGRGLQLLFYSVGIGQISSEVPQNLSASRPQDRQFILSSKKLLLSDSGFYLCACAEGSSPLHFGNGTRLTVT.

As to this clonotype: A single base separates this from a much larger clone, so it may be a read error. The genes are TRBV6-1 and TRBJ1-5; D perhaps matches TRBD1 (5 bases). The CDR3 has 16 amino acids. CDR1 and CDR2 (germline): MNHNS, SASEGT. The CDR3, as DNA: TGTGGCAGCACCCTACCGGGACGGGGAAGCAATCAGCCCCAGCATTTT. It yields the protein CGSTLPGRGSNQPQHF.

The rearrangement links TRBV6-1 to TRBJ2-6, with D possibly TRBD2 on 6 matching bases. Per the germline V gene, CDR1 is MNHNS and CDR2 is SASEGT. The V end lost 8 bases, the J end lost 5 bases, and 16 bases lay between the germline ends. The CDR3 runs 15 residues. The CDR3: CASSRRGSRANVLTF. The CDR3 DNA reads as TGTGCCAGCTCAAGGCGGGGTTCTAGGGCCAACGTCCTGACTTTC.

The chain employs TRBV4-3 and TRBJ1-4; unclear D gene. There are 13 residues in the CDR3. In germline, CDR1 is LGHNA, CDR2 YSLEER. Trimming pared 4 bases from V and 4 bases from J, leaving 7 bases between. The CDR3 nucleotides are TGCGCCAGCAGCCCAGGAGATAATGAAAAACTGTTTTTT. It encodes CASSPGDNEKLFF.

Turning to this clonotype: Possible read error: a much larger clone is one base away. Here the CDR3 reads CANSLRVVEKLFF. The CDR3 DNA follows: TGTGCCAACAGCTTACGTGTCGTAGAAAAACTGTTTTTT. The rearrangement links TRBV7-9 to TRBJ1-4; D not certain. The CDR3 runs 13 residues. Germline CDR1 is SEHNR and CDR2 is FQNEAQ (reference sequence).

This clonotype was found many times. The J gene is TRBJ2-7, the V gene TRBV20-1; 12 bases align to TRBD2. The ends lost 6 bases at V and 2 bases at J; junction bases unmatched: 2. Germline values: CDR1 DFQATT, CDR2 SNEGSKA (reference sequence). The CDR3 extends over 13 amino acids. DNA for the CDR3: TGCAGTGCGCGACTAGCGGGAGCCTACGAGCAGTACTTC. It translates to CSARLAGAYEQYF.

The sample holds a few counts of this clonotype. This chain connects TRBV11-1 to TRBJ2-7; TRBD1 matches at 7 bases. With 8 bases clipped from V and 1 base from J, the junction kept 8 bases outside the gene matches. CDR3 length: 14 residues. CDR1 and CDR2 from the germline V gene are SGHAT and FQDESV (reference sequence). This chain's CDR3 is CASLPTGSSYEQYF. The CDR3 nucleotides read TGTGCCAGCCTCCCGACAGGGTCTTCCTACGAGCAGTACTTC.

This clonotype occurred a few times. The chain couples TRBV9 to TRBJ2-3; D might be TRBD1 (6 bases). Trimming cost V 3 bases and J 0 bases, with 11 bases left between them. The CDR3 totals 15 residues. Germline V gene data show CDR1 as SGDLS and CDR2 as YYNGEE. CDR3 sequence (DNA): TGTGCCAGCAGCGGGACAGCGTATAGCACAGATACGCAGTATTTT. It encodes CASSGTAYSTDTQYF.

This clonotype appeared a few times. The V and J genes are TRBV12-5 and TRBJ1-3; D not certain. Germline-derived CDR1 and CDR2 are LGHNT and FRNRAP. V was cut by 6 bases and J by 0 bases, with 12 bases left in between. The CDR3 is 15 residues long. The CDR3 reads CASGPAHPSGNTIYF. The CDR3 region has the DNA TGTGCTAGTGGCCCTGCCCACCCCTCTGGAAACACCATATATTTT.

This chain uses TRBV20-1 with TRBJ2-5; 7 bases align to TRBD2. Per germline, CDR1 DFQATT and CDR2 SNEGSKA (reference sequence). The V segment lost 2 bases and the J segment 9 bases; nucleotides outside the gene matches: 3. This CDR3 is 11 amino acids long. DNA of the CDR3: TGCAGTGCTAGACAGGGAGGGGCCCAGTACTTC. Its translation is CSARQGGAQYF.

The V call is TRBV13, the J call TRBJ1-2; no definite D call. The CDR3 runs 15 residues. V lost 1 base and J 0 bases, leaving 9 bases between the germline ends. CDR1 is PRHDT and CDR2 is FYEKMQ in the germline V gene (reference sequence). CDR3 nucleotides: TGTGCCAGCAGCTTAGTCAGAAGTGCTAACTATGGCTACACCTTC. Its protein is CASSLVRSANYGYTF.

This clonotype was detected ten times or more. The chain carries TRBV19 and TRBJ1-1; D unresolved. Germline CDR1 reads LNHDA; CDR2 reads SQIVND (reference sequence). The CDR3 contains 15 residues. Deletions cut 10 bases from V and 4 bases from J, with 22 bases between. The CDR3 nucleotides read TGTGCCACCAGTAATTCGCGTTTCGGAGGCACTGAAGCTTTCTTT. Protein: CATSNSRFGGTEAFF.

A remark on this clonotype: A much larger clone differs by one base, so this may be a read error. The V and J genes are TRBV2 and TRBJ1-6; no reliable D call. CDR1 is SNHLY, CDR2 FYNNEI, per germline. V was trimmed by 6 bases and J by 4 bases, leaving 10 bases between them. This CDR3 comprises 14 residues. The CDR3: CASSPAAYNSPLHF. DNA for the CDR3: TGTGCCAGCAGCCCCGCGGCTTATAATTCACCCCTCCACTTT. Supplemented by reference TRBV2 and TRBJ1-6, the full variable domain reads EPEVTQTPSHQVTQMGQEVILRCVPISNHLYFYWYRQILGQKVEFLVSFYNNEISEKSEIFDDQFSVERPDGSNFTLKIRSTKLEDSAMYFCASSPAAYNSPLHFGNGTRLTVT.